Each of the 11 T cell receptor beta chains below was sequenced from the same sample in a study of glioma-infiltrating T cells after dendritic cell vaccination. The time point is: after dendritic cell vaccination, including at tumor progression/relapse. TCRdb keeps only in-frame clones here, not all; method: immunoSEQ multiplex PCR. The sample carries tens of thousands of clones, roughly 90% recorded once. Sequenced here: blood, sampled after dendritic cell vaccination. Source of these receptors: a human donor with glioblastoma.

This clone ranks as medium-sized (0.01 to 0.1%). This chain uses TRBV10-3 with TRBJ2-2, with D perhaps matching TRBD2 (5 bases). CDR1 is ENHRY and CDR2 is SYGVKD in the germline V gene. The CDR3 has 13 residues. V shed 5 bases and J shed 3 bases, with 7 bases lying between them. The CDR3 coding sequence is TGTGCCATCAGTTCCGGGGACACCGGGGAGCTGTTTTTT. It codes for CAISSGDTGELFF.

The rearrangement joins TRBV2 to TRBJ2-3; D not resolved. Germline-derived CDR1 and CDR2 are SNHLY and FYNNEI. This CDR3 is built from 11 residues. V dropped 7 bases and J dropped 1 base, with 3 bases sitting between them. The CDR3: CASTGTDTQYF. CDR3 in DNA: TGTGCCAGCACCGGCACAGATACGCAGTATTTT.

The genes are TRBV27 and TRBJ2-1; D is possibly TRBD2 (6 bases). Trimming shortened V by 2 bases and J by 3 bases, and 8 bases separated the two germline ends. Per the germline V gene, CDR1 is MNHEY and CDR2 is SMNVEV (reference sequence). CDR3 length: 14 amino acids. In nucleotides, the CDR3 is TGTGCCAGCAGTTTAGGGACTTACTACAATGAGCAGTTCTTC. Residues: CASSLGTYYNEQFF.

This chain uses TRBV7-9 with TRBJ2-5; TRBD2 matches 10 bases. Germline V lookup: CDR1 SEHNR, CDR2 FQNEAQ (reference sequence). The CDR3 extends over 15 amino acids. Trimming cost V 1 base and J 5 bases; bases outside gene matches: 4. CDR3 sequence reads: CASSLEREGPETQYF. CDR3 sequence (DNA): TGTGCCAGCAGCTTAGAGCGGGAGGGCCCTGAGACCCAGTACTTC.

The V gene is TRBV6-5, the J gene TRBJ2-5, with D possibly matching TRBD1 (6 bases). Germline V CDR1 and CDR2: MNHEY, SVGAGI. The length of the CDR3 is 13 residues. Trimming removed 8 bases at V and 0 bases at J, with 10 bases between. CDR3 sequence (DNA): TGTGCCAGCGCTCGGGACAACCAAGAGACCCAGTACTTC. Residues: CASARDNQETQYF.

The chain is built from TRBV19 and TRBJ1-5; perhaps TRBD1 as D (6 bases). This CDR3 has 14 residues. With 3 bases removed from V and 4 bases from J, the gap between germline ends came to 10 bases. Germline V gene sequence: CDR1 LNHDA, CDR2 SQIVND (reference sequence). The CDR3 DNA reads as TGTGCCAGTAGTATCAACAGGGATAATCAGCCCCAGCATTTT. Encoded protein: CASSINRDNQPQHF.

This CDR3 reads CASSQGGLSAGELFF. The CDR3 DNA reads as TGCGCCAGCAGCCAGGGGGGACTTTCGGCCGGGGAGCTGTTTTTT. The V call is TRBV4-3, the J call TRBJ2-2; D is possibly TRBD2 (6 bases). CDR1 and CDR2 (germline): LGHNA, YSLEER. This CDR3 region has 15 residues. The V and J ends lost 3 bases and 6 bases respectively, with 14 bases between them.

This clone has just one count. J is TRBJ2-2 and V is TRBV5-1, with 10 bases lining up with TRBD2. Looked up from germline, CDR1 is SGHRS and CDR2 is YFSETQ. This CDR3 spans 13 amino acids. The V and J ends lost 7 bases and 5 bases, in that order; junction bases with no gene match: 2. The CDR3, as DNA: TGCGCCAGCGAAGCGGGAGGGACCGGGGAGCTGTTTTTT. The encoded protein is CASEAGGTGELFF.

This clone has just a few counts. V usage is TRBV7-2 and J usage is TRBJ2-1, with 7 bases aligning to TRBD2. Germline CDR1 and CDR2: SGHTA and FQGNSA. The J segment lost 1 base and the V segment lost 4 bases, leaving 10 bases of the junction unmatched. The CDR3 is 17 residues long. CDR3: CASSSGTGLLSYNEQFF. CDR3 coding DNA: TGTGCCAGCAGCTCGGGGACGGGACTACTATCCTACAATGAGCAGTTCTTC.

The genes are TRBV27 and TRBJ2-3, with D hard to call. The germline V gene encodes CDR1 MNHEY and CDR2 SMNVEV (reference sequence). V lost 0 bases and J lost 3, with 13 bases in between. This CDR3 region has 16 residues. The CDR3 DNA is TGTGCCAGCAGTTTATCCAATACGGGTGGGACAGATACGCAGTATTTT. It is translated as CASSLSNTGGTDTQYF.

CDR3 loop: CASNRGTSGGNTIYF. As DNA, the CDR3 is TGTGCCAGTAATCGAGGGACATCCGGGGGAAACACCATATATTTT. V and J are TRBV19 and TRBJ1-3; TRBD1 is a possible D gene (6 bases). Per the germline V gene, CDR1 is LNHDA and CDR2 is SQIVND (reference sequence). V lost 7 bases to trimming and J lost 4 bases, with 17 bases between them. The CDR3 spans 15 residues.